This is a list of T cell receptor beta chains from one sample in a study of T cell responses to AZD1222 COVID-19 vaccine. Clones were read by immunoSEQ multiplex PCR, and TCRdb kept only the in-frame ones, dropping some. The sample lists around 180,000 clones, 85% to 95% occurring once. Specimen: peripheral blood, collected on day 0 of AZD1222 vaccination. The receptors shown here come from an adult in good health. CDR3s include the opening cysteine and the closing phenylalanine or tryptophan. D genes are given only for firm matches. Not all rows give a size; the values are once, few, many and, for expanded clones, a class.

V gene	clone size	J gene	D gene	CDR3 protein	CDR3 DNA
TRBV27	NA	TRBJ1-1	NA	CASRIRANTEAFF	TGTGCCAGCAGAATCCGGGCGAACACTGAAGCTTTCTTT
TRBV6-2/TRBV6-3	NA	TRBJ1-2	TRBD1	CASSYLDGQGLYGYTF	TGTGCCAGCAGTTACCTCGACGGACAGGGCCTCTATGGCTACACCTTC
TRBV2	NA	TRBJ1-3	NA	CASSDGDSGNTIYF	TGTGCCAGCAGTGACGGTGACTCTGGAAACACCATATATTTT
TRBV24-1	few	TRBJ2-2	TRBD1	CAAGTADTGELFF	TGTGCCGCAGGGACAGCGGACACCGGGGAGCTGTTTTTT
TRBV7-9	NA	TRBJ2-7	NA	CASTTGMGVSYEQYF	TGTGCCAGCACCACAGGCATGGGGGTCTCCTACGAGCAGTACTTC
TRBV7-2	NA	TRBJ1-6	NA	CASSLATSSPLHF	TGTGCCAGCAGCTTAGCGACGAGTTCACCCCTCCACTTT
TRBV4-1	NA	TRBJ2-1	TRBD2	CASSQLSGSRYNEQFF	TGCGCCAGCAGCCAACTTAGCGGGAGCAGGTACAATGAGCAGTTCTTC
TRBV7-9	NA	TRBJ2-2	NA	CASSRSSRGVDTGELFF	TGTGCCAGCAGCCGTTCTTCAAGGGGTGTGGACACCGGGGAGCTGTTTTTT
TRBV6-5	NA	TRBJ2-7	NA	CASTETVYEQYF	TGTGCCAGCACAGAAACCGTCTACGAGCAGTACTTC
TRBV24-1	NA	TRBJ2-3	NA	CATSDAPGRSPDTQYF	TGTGCCACCAGTGATGCCCCGGGACGGAGCCCAGATACGCAGTATTTT
TRBV7-7	NA	TRBJ2-1	TRBD2	CASSPGTSGVNEQFF	TGTGCTAGCAGCCCCGGGACTAGCGGGGTCAATGAGCAGTTCTTC
TRBV7-2	NA	TRBJ1-5	TRBD1	CASSSTTGRVSQPQHF	TGTGCCAGCAGCTCAACGACAGGGAGAGTAAGTCAGCCCCAGCATTTT
TRBV28	NA	TRBJ2-5	NA	CASSNGGSTQETQYF	TGTGCCAGCAGCAACGGGGGAAGTACACAAGAGACCCAGTACTTC
TRBV9	NA	TRBJ1-1	TRBD1	CASSAGQGLNTEAFF	TGTGCCAGCAGCGCGGGACAGGGGCTGAACACTGAAGCTTTCTTT
TRBV7-2	NA	TRBJ1-2	NA	CASSWTTNYGYTF	TGTGCCAGCAGCTGGACAACTAACTATGGCTACACCTTC
TRBV18	NA	TRBJ2-3	TRBD2	CATDGTSGSTDTQYF	TGTGCCACCGATGGGACTAGCGGGAGTACAGATACGCAGTATTTT
TRBV7-8	NA	TRBJ1-1	NA	CASSLGGQLNTEAFF	TGTGCCAGCAGCTTAGGCGGACAGCTGAACACTGAAGCTTTCTTT
TRBV14	NA	TRBJ2-4	NA	CASSPRTIQYF	TGTGCCAGCAGCCCCAGGACCATTCAGTACTTC
TRBV18	NA	TRBJ1-1	NA	CASSSEMNTEAFF	TGTGCCAGCTCATCAGAAATGAACACTGAAGCTTTCTTT
TRBV9	NA	TRBJ1-5	NA	CASSGGDSSNQPQHF	TGTGCCAGCAGCGGAGGGGACTCAAGCAATCAGCCCCAGCATTTT
TRBV12-3/TRBV12-4	NA	TRBJ2-1	NA	CASSGTEYNEQFF	TGTGCCAGCAGTGGAACAGAATACAATGAGCAGTTCTTC
TRBV5-6	NA	TRBJ1-1	NA	CASSLIRAGNTEAFF	TGTGCCAGCAGCTTAATCCGAGCAGGGAACACTGAAGCTTTCTTT
TRBV3-1/TRBV3-2	NA	TRBJ1-2	TRBD1	CASSQEGQSGYTF	TGTGCCAGCAGCCAAGAGGGACAGAGTGGCTACACCTTC
TRBV7-2	few	TRBJ1-4	NA	CASSLGGGEKLFF	TGTGCCAGCAGCTTAGGGGGGGGTGAAAAACTGTTTTTT
TRBV19	NA	TRBJ2-1	NA	CASSIEGGFEQFF	TGTGCCAGTAGTATAGAAGGAGGCTTTGAGCAGTTCTTC
TRBV11-2	NA	TRBJ1-1	NA	CASSLETARNTEAFF	TGTGCCAGCAGCTTAGAGACAGCTAGAAACACTGAAGCTTTCTTT
TRBV6-6	medium-sized	TRBJ2-7	TRBD2	CASTLAGGTYEQYF	TGTGCCAGCACCTTAGCGGGGGGGACCTACGAGCAGTACTTC
TRBV7-6	once	TRBJ2-7	TRBD2	CASSLAGSGSIPDEQYF	TGTGCCAGCAGCTTAGCGGGTAGCGGGAGTATTCCCGACGAGCAGTACTTC
TRBV2	NA	TRBJ1-2	NA	CASSEFGADTNYGYTF	TGTGCCAGCAGTGAATTCGGGGCAGATACTAACTATGGCTACACCTTC
TRBV11-2	NA	TRBJ1-1	NA	CASSLNGRTTEAFF	TGTGCCAGCAGCTTAAACGGCCGGACCACTGAAGCTTTCTTT
TRBV18	NA	TRBJ2-3	TRBD2	CASSPRTSGGKVEQYF	TGTGCCAGCTCACCAAGGACTAGCGGGGGGAAAGTAGAGCAGTATTTT
TRBV29-1	NA	TRBJ1-1	NA	CSVDLDFEGAEAFF	TGCAGCGTTGATCTGGACTTTGAAGGGGCTGAAGCTTTCTTT
TRBV4-1	NA	TRBJ1-5	NA	CASSQTGNQPQHF	TGCGCCAGCAGCCAAACCGGCAATCAGCCCCAGCATTTT
TRBV25-1	NA	TRBJ1-3	NA	CASSEYLSVTETGNTIYF	TGTGCCAGCAGTGAATACTTGTCTGTGACGGAGACTGGAAACACCATATATTTT
TRBV29-1	NA	TRBJ2-1	NA	CSLRGSSYNEQFF	TGCAGCCTTCGAGGAAGCTCCTACAATGAGCAGTTCTTC
TRBV2	NA	TRBJ1-6	NA	CASSERAPKSSYNSPLHF	TGTGCCAGCAGTGAAAGGGCGCCTAAAAGCTCCTATAATTCACCCCTCCACTTT
TRBV29-1	NA	TRBJ1-3	NA	CSAVTYRNTIYF	TGCAGCGCCGTGACGTACAGAAACACCATATATTTT
TRBV5-6	NA	TRBJ2-7	NA	CASSLTGSYEQYF	TGTGCCAGCAGCTTGACAGGCAGCTACGAGCAGTACTTC
TRBV19	NA	TRBJ1-1	NA	CASSAPGLRNTEAFF	TGTGCCAGTAGTGCCCCGGGACTCCGGAACACTGAAGCTTTCTTT
TRBV10-3	NA	TRBJ1-2	NA	CATPGEFGYTF	TGTGCCACCCCTGGGGAGTTCGGCTACACCTTC
TRBV25-1	NA	TRBJ2-7	NA	CASSELGSYEQYF	TGTGCCAGCAGTGAATTGGGCTCCTACGAGCAGTACTTC
TRBV23-1	NA	TRBJ2-1	TRBD2	CASSLWREGRNNEQFF	TGCGCCAGCAGCCTCTGGCGGGAGGGCCGAAACAATGAGCAGTTCTTC
TRBV28	NA	TRBJ1-1	NA	CASSASPIMNTEAFF	TGTGCCAGCAGTGCCTCCCCTATAATGAACACTGAAGCTTTCTTT
TRBV5-1	NA	TRBJ1-6	NA	CASTNPGHNSPLHF	TGCGCCAGCACCAACCCGGGACATAATTCACCCCTCCACTTT
TRBV9	NA	TRBJ2-3	NA	CASSAGVSQYF	TGTGCCAGCAGCGCCGGGGTCTCGCAGTATTTT